This TCR beta chain was captured in a study of T-cell memory formation after mild COVID-19. This clonotype appeared a few times. Its specificity is unknown. General observations from the study: Contracting clones from day 15 to 85 had balanced CD4/CD8; later expanders favoured CD4+. Confirmation was lacking for SARS-CoV-2 specificity of second-wave clones that peaked on day 37.

TCRdb used MiXCR to reprocess the 5' RACE reads, holding one entry per CDR3 protein. The top ten hold 7% to 9.5% of the sample, which has around 400,000 distinct CDR3 sequences, 24% seen once. The CDR3 has 14 residues. CDR1 is MGHRA, CDR2 YSYEKL, per germline. J was trimmed by 4 bases and V by 4 bases; bases with no gene match: 5. Sequencing was performed on PBMCs or a T cell subset sorted from them (not recorded which). V and J are TRBV4-1 and TRBJ2-5, with TRBD1 matching 8 bases. The clonotype originates from an adult woman who had mild COVID-19 (a few samples of this study predate the infection). Cell type and time point are not known. In DNA form, the CDR3 reads TGCGCCAGCAGCCTCGGACAGGGCCTAGAGACCCAGTACTTC. Residues: CASSLGQGLETQYF.